The clone carrying this T cell receptor beta chain was counted only a few times. MiXCR, run by TCRdb on the 5' RACE reads, gives a single entry per CDR3 protein. This table holds 300,000 to 350,000 distinct CDR3 sequences, approximately 14% found once. These data are taken from a study of T-cell memory formation after mild COVID-19. The CDR3 has 17 amino acids. Trimming at V came to 6 bases and at J to 7 bases, leaving 16 bases not matched to a gene. CDR1 is DFQATT and CDR2 is SNEGSKA in the germline V gene (reference sequence). The V gene is TRBV20-1, the J gene TRBJ2-3, with 13 bases aligning to TRBD2. This receptor was identified in a man aged 18 to 30 who had mild COVID-19 (a few samples of this study predate the infection). Cell type and time point are not known. Sequenced sample: PBMCs or a T cell subset sorted from them (not recorded which). CDR3 amino acids: CSALGLAGAVVTHTQYF. The DNA of the CDR3 is TGCAGTGCCCTCGGACTAGCGGGGGCCGTCGTCACGCATACGCAGTATTTT.